The 28 T cell receptor beta chains in this list originate from one sample, sequenced in a study of blood T cell repertoires in COVID-19. TCRdb's table, derived via immunoSEQ multiplex PCR, lists solely in-frame clones and lacks some. Of about 27,000 clones listed, just over 85% are singletons. What was sequenced was peripheral blood. The source is a woman between 50 and 59 years old with active COVID-19.

This chain links TRBV29-1 with TRBJ2-1, with 10 bases matching TRBD2. CDR1 and CDR2 (germline): SQVTM, ANQGSEA. This CDR3 contains 17 residues. The trim removed 5 bases at V and 8 bases at J, leaving 18 bases unmatched. The CDR3, as DNA: TGCAGCGTTCGAAACGGGGGGGCTAGCGGGAGCGGCTATGAGCAGTTCTTC. It is translated as CSVRNGGASGSGYEQFF.

The chain couples TRBV7-7 to TRBJ2-3, with 10 bases aligning to TRBD1. With V trimmed by 5 bases and J by 3 bases, 5 bases remained unmatched. The CDR3 loop spans 15 amino acids. CDR1 is SSHAT and CDR2 is FNYEAQ in the germline V gene (reference sequence). As DNA, the CDR3 is TGTGCCAGCAGCGCGGGACAGGGGTTGACAGATACGCAGTATTTT. Amino acid sequence: CASSAGQGLTDTQYF.

The CDR3 loop reads CASSPRGAGGGDTQYF. The CDR3 DNA sequence: TGCGCCAGCAGCCCTCGGGGGGCGGGAGGCGGGGATACGCAGTATTTT. The rearrangement links TRBV4-1 to TRBJ2-3; 8 positions agree with TRBD2. V was pared by 4 bases and J by 6 bases, with 12 bases of the junction left unmatched. Per the germline V gene, CDR1 is MGHRA and CDR2 is YSYEKL. The CDR3 loop spans 16 amino acids.

The chain employs TRBV5-1 and TRBJ2-5; no definite D call. This CDR3 region has 13 residues. The ends were cut back, 4 bases at V and 2 bases at J, with 9 bases in the middle. The V gene's germline CDR1 is SGHRS and CDR2 YFSETQ. The CDR3 DNA sequence: TGCGCCAGCAGCCAGGCGATACAAGAGACCCAGTACTTC. Amino acids: CASSQAIQETQYF.

In DNA form, the CDR3 reads TGTGCCATCAGTGAGTCGATGGCGGCCTACGAGCAGTACTTC. It specifies CAISESMAAYEQYF. The chain carries TRBV10-3 and TRBJ2-7; the D is unclear. V was trimmed by 0 bases and J by 2 bases, leaving 8 bases between them. The CDR3 extends over 14 amino acids. Germline V gene lookup returns CDR1 ENHRY and CDR2 SYGVKD.

The chain joins TRBV21-1 to TRBJ2-1; the listed D gene, TRBD2, was not tested against the DNA. TRBV21-1 is annotated as a pseudogene. The CDR3 runs 18 residues. The CDR3, as DNA: TGTGCCAGCAGCAAATGGACGGGAGGGCCAGGCTCCTACAATGAGCAGTTCTTC. Translated: CASSKWTGGPGSYNEQFF.

The chain recombines TRBV3-1 (or the pseudogene TRBV3-2) with TRBJ1-2; D is possibly TRBD1 (6 bases). Trimming removed 6 bases from V and 0 bases from J, with 11 bases in between. Germline CDR1 and CDR2: LGHDT and YNNKEL (reference sequence). This CDR3 is built from 14 residues. The CDR3 DNA sequence: TGTGCCAGCAGACTAACAGGGACTAACTATGGCTACACCTTC. It yields the protein CASRLTGTNYGYTF.

This rearrangement joins TRBV29-1 to TRBJ2-1; 10 nucleotides align to TRBD2. With V trimmed by 7 bases and J by 0 bases, 9 bases remained unmatched. CDR3 size: 16 residues. Looked up from germline, CDR1 is SQVTM and CDR2 is ANQGSEA. The CDR3 nucleotides are TGCAGCGCGACTGGACTAGCGGACAGCTCCTACAATGAGCAGTTCTTC. This translates into CSATGLADSSYNEQFF.

This chain connects TRBV28 to TRBJ1-2, with D uncertain. The germline V and J ends were trimmed by 5 bases and 1 base, with 14 bases remaining between them. Per germline, CDR1 MDHEN and CDR2 SYDVKM. The CDR3 has 15 residues. CDR3 region: CASSGARIVNYGYTF. CDR3 nucleotide sequence: TGTGCCAGCAGTGGAGCAAGGATAGTTAACTATGGCTACACCTTC.

V gene TRBV5-1 combines with J gene TRBJ1-6, with 10 bases fitting TRBD1. Germline lookup yields CDR1 SGHRS and CDR2 YFSETQ. Losses at the gene ends were 4 bases for V and 8 bases for J; bases not matched to a gene: 0. This CDR3 is 13 amino acids long. CDR3 DNA: TGCGCCAGCAGCGGGACAGGGGATTCACCCCTCCACTTT. It codes for CASSGTGDSPLHF.

This clone was counted a single time. CDR3 nucleotide sequence: TGCGCCAGCAGGCTGGCTAGCGGAAACCAAGAGACCCAGTACTTC. This codes for CASRLASGNQETQYF. The chain uses TRBV5-1 and TRBJ2-5; 7 bases align to TRBD2. The junction had 7 bases not matched to a gene; V was cut back by 5 bases and J by 0 bases. Germline values: CDR1 SGHRS, CDR2 YFSETQ. CDR3 length equals 15 residues.

The chain combines TRBV19 with TRBJ2-2, with D uncertain. This CDR3 contains 16 residues. Per the germline V gene, CDR1 is LNHDA and CDR2 is SQIVND (reference sequence). Trimming took off 1 base at V and 6 bases at J, with 15 bases between the two ends. The CDR3 DNA follows: TGTGCCAGTAGTATAGGCCCTGGCGGCTTATCCGGGGAGCTGTTTTTT. Translating gives CASSIGPGGLSGELFF.

In this sample, this clone turned up once. This chain connects TRBV4-2 to TRBJ2-7; 9 bases line up with TRBD1. The junction had 8 bases not matched to a gene; V was cut back by 5 bases and J by 3 bases. Germline CDR1 LGHNA, CDR2 YNFKEQ. The CDR3 consists of 15 residues. The CDR3 sequence: CASSSGTGSIYEQYF. As DNA, the CDR3 is TGTGCCAGCAGCTCCGGGACAGGGTCGATCTACGAGCAGTACTTC.

V usage is TRBV2 and J usage is TRBJ2-1; 9 bases match TRBD2. This CDR3 spans 12 amino acids. The trim removed 7 bases at V and 7 bases at J, leaving 2 bases unmatched. Looked up from germline, CDR1 is SNHLY and CDR2 is FYNNEI. The CDR3 region is CASTGLANEQFF. The CDR3 DNA is TGTGCCAGCACGGGACTAGCAAATGAGCAGTTCTTC.

Written as DNA, the CDR3 is TGCGCCAGCACTGGCACTAGCGGGAGTGGTGAGCAGTTCTTC. Its translation is CASTGTSGSGEQFF. The chain combines TRBV5-1 with TRBJ2-1, with 11 nucleotides matching TRBD2. The CDR3 is made up of 14 amino acids. Germline CDR1 SGHRS, CDR2 YFSETQ. The ends lost 6 bases at V and 9 bases at J; junction bases unmatched: 8.

The V and J genes are TRBV2 and TRBJ2-1; D ambiguous. The CDR3 has 11 amino acids. Per germline, CDR1 SNHLY and CDR2 FYNNEI. V was cut by 4 bases and J by 6 bases, with 4 bases left in between. The CDR3 nucleotides are TGTGCCAGCAGTGCCGGCAATGAGCAGTTCTTC. It specifies CASSAGNEQFF.

The chain joins TRBV19 to TRBJ2-1; 8 nucleotides match TRBD2. This CDR3 has 15 amino acids. Germline trimming cut 3 bases from V and 7 bases from J; bases unmatched to any gene: 8. From germline, CDR1 is LNHDA and CDR2 SQIVND (reference sequence). The CDR3 region is CASSIYSGKGNEQFF. In nucleotides, the CDR3 is TGTGCCAGTAGTATCTATAGCGGGAAGGGGAATGAGCAGTTCTTC. The complete variable domain, with remaining parts taken from reference TRBV19 and TRBJ2-1, reads DGGITQSPKYLFRKEGQNVTLSCEQNLNHDAMYWYRQDPGQGLRLIYYSQIVNDFQKGDIAEGYSVSREKKESFPLTVTSAQKNPTAFYLCASSIYSGKGNEQFFGPGTRLTVL.

The rearrangement links TRBV6-5 to TRBJ1-1, with 7 nucleotides matching TRBD1. This CDR3 region has 13 residues. V was clipped by 7 bases and J by 5 bases; unmatched bases: 7. Per the germline V gene, CDR1 is MNHEY and CDR2 is SVGAGI. The CDR3 DNA reads TGTGCCAGCAATAGGGGGCGCGGGACTGAAGCTTTCTTT. It specifies CASNRGRGTEAFF.

The chain uses TRBV10-2 and TRBJ2-7; weak D call: TRBD2 (5 bases). CDR1 is WSHSY, CDR2 SAAADI, per germline. The CDR3 has 14 amino acids. Trimming shortened V by 3 bases and J by 5 bases, and 14 bases separated the two germline ends. Here the CDR3 reads CASSDTGSRNEQYF. The CDR3 DNA sequence: TGCGCCAGCAGTGACACGGGGAGTCGCAACGAGCAGTACTTC.

The chain combines TRBV15 with TRBJ2-2; D may be TRBD1 (6 bases). The CDR3 sequence is 15 residues long. Germline V lookup: CDR1 LNHNV, CDR2 YYDKDF (reference sequence). Trimming shortened V by 1 base and J by 3 bases, and 9 bases separated the two germline ends. This chain's CDR3 is CATSRVPGDTGELFF. CDR3 DNA: TGTGCCACCAGCAGAGTACCAGGGGACACCGGGGAGCTGTTTTTT.

The rearrangement links TRBV28 to TRBJ2-5, with D perhaps TRBD1 (6 bases). The CDR3 loop spans 14 amino acids. The V end lost 3 bases, the J end lost 5 bases, and 13 bases lay between the germline ends. The germline gives CDR1 MDHEN, CDR2 SYDVKM. The CDR3 DNA reads TGTGCCAGCAGTTTCGCCAGGGGTAGGGAGACCCAGTACTTC. Residues: CASSFARGRETQYF.

The CDR3 loop reads CASSQRDRGSDTQYF. The CDR3 DNA is TGTGCCAGCAGTCAGAGGGACAGGGGATCAGATACGCAGTATTTT. The chain recombines TRBV6-2 or TRBV6-3 with TRBJ2-3, with TRBD1 matching over 10 bases. The V and J ends lost 5 bases and 4 bases, in that order; junction bases with no gene match: 6. The CDR3 totals 15 residues. Germline V gene sequence: CDR1 MNHEY, CDR2 SVGEGT.

The chain uses TRBV28 and TRBJ1-1, with 11 bases identical to TRBD1. The CDR3 runs 17 residues. The germline V gene encodes CDR1 MDHEN and CDR2 SYDVKM. With 4 bases clipped from V and 1 base from J, the junction kept 8 bases outside the gene matches. DNA for the CDR3: TGTGCCAGCAGTTCCATCCGGGACAGGGGGGGGAACACTGAAGCTTTCTTT. Its translation is CASSSIRDRGGNTEAFF.

The chain links TRBV6-5 to TRBJ1-1; D is possibly TRBD1 (6 bases). Germline loops: CDR1 MNHEY, CDR2 SVGAGI. Trimming pared 5 bases from V and 8 bases from J, leaving 15 bases between. This CDR3 contains 13 residues. The CDR3, as DNA: TGTGCCAGCAGTACAGGACAGTTTACAGAAGCTTTCTTT. Its protein is CASSTGQFTEAFF.

DNA of the CDR3: TGTGCCAGCAGTTTACCTGCGGATAGCAATCAGCCCCAGCATTTT. Its translation: CASSLPADSNQPQHF. The V and J genes are TRBV28 and TRBJ1-5, with D uncertain. CDR1 is MDHEN, CDR2 SYDVKM, per germline. The CDR3 is 15 residues long. V was cut by 2 bases and J by 0 bases, with 8 bases left in between.

This clone has a single count. The chain couples TRBV5-1 to TRBJ1-2; D is undetermined. Trimming pared 7 bases from V and 4 bases from J, leaving 11 bases between. The CDR3 has 12 residues. From germline, CDR1 is SGHRS and CDR2 YFSETQ. CDR3 bases: TGCGCCAGCGGGGAGGGTTCCTATGGCTACACCTTC. Encoded protein: CASGEGSYGYTF. The variable domain in full, with the rest retrieved from reference TRBV5-1 and TRBJ1-2, is KAGVTQTPRYLIKTRGQQVTLSCSPISGHRSVSWYQQTPGQGLQFLFEYFSETQRNKGNFPGRFSGRQFSNSRSEMNVSTLELGDSALYLCASGEGSYGYTFGSGTRLTVV.

This sequence joins TRBV7-9 and TRBJ2-1, with 7 bases that match TRBD2. Losses at the gene ends were 1 base for V and 7 bases for J; bases not matched to a gene: 10. Germline lookup yields CDR1 SEHNR and CDR2 FQNEAQ (reference sequence). The CDR3 has 16 amino acids. CDR3 residues: CASSLETSFRSNEQFF. The DNA for the CDR3 is TGTGCCAGCAGCTTAGAGACTAGCTTCCGCTCGAATGAGCAGTTCTTC.

Relative to its sample, this clone is large. This chain links TRBV28 with TRBJ1-2; weak D call: TRBD1 (5 bases). With 6 bases removed from V and 7 bases from J, the gap between germline ends came to 15 bases. The CDR3 runs to 13 residues. Germline CDR1 is MDHEN and CDR2 is SYDVKM. The CDR3 reads CASSLPDSAGYTF. CDR3 nucleotides: TGTGCCAGCAGCCTACCCGACAGTGCTGGCTACACCTTC.